The rows below give T cell receptor beta chains drawn from one sample of a study of shared clonotypes between healthy human individuals. Sequencing used immunoSEQ multiplex PCR; TCRdb keeps in-frame clones, though not all of them. This sample has fewer than 2.5 million clones, with more than 85% found just once. Sequencing was done on a sample of naive CD4+ T cells from PBMCs. The origin of the receptors is a man aged 18 to 30 in good health. Some clones in this sample may be carry-over from other donors' samples. Each CDR3 is given with its conserved first and last residue. The D gene is left open where the match is weak. Clone sizes are given selectively: once, few, many, or a class where the clone is expanded.

D gene	V gene	clone size	J gene	CDR3 DNA	CDR3 protein
NA	TRBV2	few	TRBJ1-3	TGTGCCAGCAGCTTCACCTCTGGAAACACCATATATTTT	CASSFTSGNTIYF
NA	TRBV10-3	NA	TRBJ2-5	TGTGCCATCAGTGGGGGAGCTAAAGAGACCCAGTACTTC	CAISGGAKETQYF
NA	TRBV10-3	NA	TRBJ2-6	TGTGCCATCAGTGGAGATGGGGCCAACGTCCTGACTTTC	CAISGDGANVLTF
NA	TRBV30	NA	TRBJ1-1	TGTGCCTGGGGACCGTTGAACACTGAAGCTTTCTTT	CAWGPLNTEAFF
NA	TRBV5-1	once	TRBJ2-1	TGCGCCAGCAGCTTGGACAACTACAATGAGCAGTTCTTC	CASSLDNYNEQFF
NA	TRBV7-9	NA	TRBJ2-4	TGTGCCAGCAGCCAAAATTTACAGGTAGCCAAAAACATTCAGTACTTC	CASSQNLQVAKNIQYF
NA	TRBV11-3	NA	TRBJ2-3	TGTGCCAGCAGCTTAGACCCCCCGGAAGGCGAAGGAGATACGCAGTATTTT	CASSLDPPEGEGDTQYF
NA	TRBV5-6	NA	TRBJ2-7	TGTGCCAGCAGCCTAGCCGGGACTTCTCCCTACGAGCAGTACTTC	CASSLAGTSPYEQYF
TRBD1	TRBV9	NA	TRBJ1-5	TGTGCCAGCAGCGCCGGACAGGGGGCAAGAAATCAGCCCCAGCATTTT	CASSAGQGARNQPQHF
TRBD2	TRBV27	NA	TRBJ2-1	TGTGCCAGCAGTTGGCGGGGGGTCTACAATGAGCAGTTCTTC	CASSWRGVYNEQFF
NA	TRBV5-1	once	TRBJ2-3	TGCGCCAGCAGCAAAGGGACCGTTAAGGATACGCAGTATTTT	CASSKGTVKDTQYF
TRBD1	TRBV5-4	NA	TRBJ2-5	TGTGCCAGCAGCTACTGGGACAGGGGAAACCAAGAGACCCAGTACTTC	CASSYWDRGNQETQYF
NA	TRBV27	few	TRBJ1-2	TGTGCCAGCAGTTACAGCGGGGCTCGGGGCTACACCTTC	CASSYSGARGYTF
NA	TRBV5-5	NA	TRBJ2-2	TGTGCCAGCAGCTTAAGCAACGCGAACACCGGGGAGCTGTTTTTT	CASSLSNANTGELFF
NA	TRBV5-5	NA	TRBJ1-5	TGTGCCAGCAGCTTGGTGGGGACCCGGAGCAATCAGCCCCAGCATTTT	CASSLVGTRSNQPQHF
NA	TRBV18	NA	TRBJ1-1	TGTGCCAGCTCACCACCGGCCAGGACGAACACTGAAGCTTTCTTT	CASSPPARTNTEAFF
NA	TRBV7-8	NA	TRBJ2-7	TGTGCCAGCAGCTTAGGACGAACAGGGACCTACGAGCAGTACTTC	CASSLGRTGTYEQYF
NA	TRBV27	NA	TRBJ2-4	TGTGCCAGCAGCGCCTATGGAGGGGACTTAGCCAAAAACATTCAGTACTTC	CASSAYGGDLAKNIQYF
NA	TRBV7-9	NA	TRBJ1-1	TGTGCCAGCAGCCTCCGGGACGCACACACTGAAGCTTTCTTT	CASSLRDAHTEAFF
NA	TRBV2	NA	TRBJ1-1	TGTGCCAGCAGTGATATATCCCCCAACACTGAAGCTTTCTTT	CASSDISPNTEAFF
TRBD1	TRBV18	NA	TRBJ2-7	TGTGCCAGCTCAAAAGACCGGACAGGGGGTTACGAGCAGTACTTC	CASSKDRTGGYEQYF
TRBD2	TRBV15	NA	TRBJ2-3	TGTGCCACCAGCAGAGACTCAGCGGGAGGTTCCACAGATACGCAGTATTTT	CATSRDSAGGSTDTQYF
TRBD2	TRBV7-9	once	TRBJ2-1	TGTGCCAGCAGCTTATTAGCGGGGATATACAATGAGCAGTTCTTC	CASSLLAGIYNEQFF
TRBD1	TRBV7-3	NA	TRBJ2-2	TGTGCCAGCAGCCCCCGGGGGGGACAGGGGGCGACCGGGGAGCTGTTTTTT	CASSPRGGQGATGELFF
NA	TRBV12-2	NA	TRBJ2-5	TGTGCAAGTCGCTTTGTGGGTGGCGCTTCCGGGACAGGGCTTCAAGAGACCCAGTACTTC	CASRFVGGASGTGLQETQYF
TRBD2	TRBV5-4	NA	TRBJ2-1	TGTGCCAGCAGCCCTCGAGGCGGGAGTGGAGGGAATGAGCAGTTCTTC	CASSPRGGSGGNEQFF
NA	TRBV28	NA	TRBJ1-1	TGTGCCAGCAGTTTCCTACAGGGTACAACGAACACTGAAGCTTTCTTT	CASSFLQGTTNTEAFF
TRBD2	TRBV30	NA	TRBJ2-2	TGTGCCTGGAGCCCTTGGGAGCGGGAGACCGGGGAGCTGTTTTTT	CAWSPWERETGELFF
TRBD1	TRBV5-1	NA	TRBJ1-5	TGCGCCAGCAGCTTGGATGTGGCAGGGGGCCAGCCCCAGCATTTT	CASSLDVAGGQPQHF
NA	TRBV10-3	once	TRBJ1-3	TGTGCCATCAGGTCTGCGATCCCATCAGACTCTGGAAACACCATATATTTT	CAIRSAIPSDSGNTIYF
NA	TRBV5-1	NA	TRBJ2-2	TGCGCCAGCAGCGGTGAGGCCGGGGAGCTGTTTTTT	CASSGEAGELFF
NA	TRBV27	NA	TRBJ1-1	TGTGCCAGCAGACCTGGGGGCGGACTGAACACTGAAGCTTTCTTT	CASRPGGGLNTEAFF
TRBD2	TRBV7-2	NA	TRBJ2-7	TGTGCCAGCAGCCCGACTAGCGGGAGGGGCAACGAGCAGTACTTC	CASSPTSGRGNEQYF
TRBD1	TRBV5-4	NA	TRBJ2-7	TGTGCCAGCAGCCTGATCGGGACAGCCTACGAGCAGTACTTC	CASSLIGTAYEQYF
NA	TRBV7-3	NA	TRBJ2-3	TGTGCCAGCAGCATAAATGGACCGCCAGGGGATACGCAGTATTTT	CASSINGPPGDTQYF
TRBD2	TRBV5-1	once	TRBJ2-7	TGCGCCAGCAGCTCCGGGACTAGCGGGATTTCTTCCTACGAGCAGTACTTC	CASSSGTSGISSYEQYF
NA	TRBV28	NA	TRBJ1-3	TGTGCCAGCAGTTTAGCGGTGGACACCATATATTTT	CASSLAVDTIYF
TRBD1	TRBV27	NA	TRBJ1-1	TGTGCCAGCAGTAGACAGGGGAGGGGGAACACTGAAGCTTTCTTT	CASSRQGRGNTEAFF
NA	TRBV19	NA	TRBJ1-1	TGTGCCAGTAGTCCCCGATCGGGGTCGGCGGACACTGAAGCTTTCTTT	CASSPRSGSADTEAFF
NA	TRBV6-5	NA	TRBJ1-4	TGTGCCAGCAGTCCCACCGGGACGGCAAATGAAAAACTGTTTTTT	CASSPTGTANEKLFF
TRBD1	TRBV19	NA	TRBJ1-5	TGTGCCAGTAGTATGGGACAGGGCAACCAGCCCCAGCATTTT	CASSMGQGNQPQHF
NA	TRBV5-4	once	TRBJ1-1	TGTGCCAGCAGCTTATTATGGAACACTGAAGCTTTCTTT	CASSLLWNTEAFF
TRBD2	TRBV29-1	NA	TRBJ2-7	TGCAGCGTTGAAGTCGGGACTAGCGAACAGTACTTC	CSVEVGTSEQYF
NA	TRBV19	NA	TRBJ1-2	TGTGCCAGTAGTTTCAGGGAGGTAGGAGGCTACACCTTC	CASSFREVGGYTF
NA	TRBV5-1	NA	TRBJ2-7	TGCGCCAGCAGCTTGGGCGTACCCTCCTACGAGCAGTACTTC	CASSLGVPSYEQYF
NA	TRBV11-2	NA	TRBJ1-4	TGTGCCAGCAGCACCATAGATGAAAAACTGTTTTTT	CASSTIDEKLFF
NA	TRBV5-1	once	TRBJ1-1	TGCGCCAGCAGCTTGCCGGGTGCGAACACTGAAGCTTTCTTT	CASSLPGANTEAFF
NA	TRBV18	NA	TRBJ2-1	TGTGCCAGCTCACCACCTCAATCCCGGCAGGGATACAATGAGCAGTTCTTC	CASSPPQSRQGYNEQFF
NA	TRBV28	NA	TRBJ2-3	TGTGCCAGCAGCCCCTGGGCAATACAAGATACGCAGTATTTT	CASSPWAIQDTQYF
TRBD1	TRBV27	NA	TRBJ1-5	TGTGCCAGCAGGTCGGGACAGTTCAATCAGCCCCAGCATTTT	CASRSGQFNQPQHF